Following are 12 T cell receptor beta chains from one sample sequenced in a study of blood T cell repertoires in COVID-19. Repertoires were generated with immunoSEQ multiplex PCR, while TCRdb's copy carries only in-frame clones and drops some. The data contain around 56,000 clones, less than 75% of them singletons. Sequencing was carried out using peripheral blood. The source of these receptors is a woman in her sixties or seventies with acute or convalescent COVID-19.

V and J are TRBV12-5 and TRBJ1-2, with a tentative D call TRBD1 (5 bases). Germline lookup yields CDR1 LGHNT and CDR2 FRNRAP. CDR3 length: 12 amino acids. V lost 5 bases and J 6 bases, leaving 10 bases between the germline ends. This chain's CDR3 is CASGAGHNGYTF. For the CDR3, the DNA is TGTGCTAGTGGTGCCGGACATAATGGCTACACCTTC.

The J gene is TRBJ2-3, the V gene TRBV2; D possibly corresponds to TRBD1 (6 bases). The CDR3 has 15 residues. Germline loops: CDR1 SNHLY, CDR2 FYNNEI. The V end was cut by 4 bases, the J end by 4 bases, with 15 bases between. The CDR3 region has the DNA TGTGCCAGCAGTGTTAGACAGGTTTCGGCAGATACGCAGTATTTT. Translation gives CASSVRQVSADTQYF.

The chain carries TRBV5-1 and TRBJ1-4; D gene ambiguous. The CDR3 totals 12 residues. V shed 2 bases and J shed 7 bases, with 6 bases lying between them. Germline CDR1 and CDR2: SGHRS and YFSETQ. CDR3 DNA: TGCGCCAGCAGCTTAGGAGGTGAAAAACTGTTTTTT. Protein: CASSLGGEKLFF.

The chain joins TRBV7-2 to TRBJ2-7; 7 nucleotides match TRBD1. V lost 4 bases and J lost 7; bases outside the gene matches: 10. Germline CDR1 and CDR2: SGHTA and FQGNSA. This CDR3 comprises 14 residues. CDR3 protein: CASSSRTGHPEQYF. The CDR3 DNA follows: TGTGCCAGCAGCTCCAGGACAGGCCACCCAGAGCAGTACTTC.

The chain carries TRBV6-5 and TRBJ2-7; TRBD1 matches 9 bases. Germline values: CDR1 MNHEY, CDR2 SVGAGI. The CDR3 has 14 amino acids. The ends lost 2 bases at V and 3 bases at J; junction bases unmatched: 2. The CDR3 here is CASSYGQGYYEQYF. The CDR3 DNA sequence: TGTGCCAGCAGTTACGGACAGGGGTACTACGAGCAGTACTTC.

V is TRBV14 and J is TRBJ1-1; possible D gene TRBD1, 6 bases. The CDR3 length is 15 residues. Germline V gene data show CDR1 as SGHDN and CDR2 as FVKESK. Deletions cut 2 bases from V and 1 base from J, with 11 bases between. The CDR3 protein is CASSQQQGWNTEAFF. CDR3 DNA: TGTGCCAGCAGCCAACAGCAGGGGTGGAACACTGAAGCTTTCTTT.

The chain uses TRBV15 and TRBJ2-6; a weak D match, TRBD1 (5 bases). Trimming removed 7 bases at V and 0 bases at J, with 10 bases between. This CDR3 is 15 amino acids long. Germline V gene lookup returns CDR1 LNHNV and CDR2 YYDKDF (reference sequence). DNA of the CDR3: TGTGCCACCACAGGGTCGAGCTCTGGGGCCAACGTCCTGACTTTC. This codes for CATTGSSSGANVLTF.

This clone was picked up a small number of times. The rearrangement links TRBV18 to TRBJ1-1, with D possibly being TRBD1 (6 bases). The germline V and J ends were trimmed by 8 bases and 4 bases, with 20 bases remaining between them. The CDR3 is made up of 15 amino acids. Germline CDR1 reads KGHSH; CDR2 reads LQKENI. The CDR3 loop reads CASIPGHEDGTEAFF. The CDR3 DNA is TGTGCCAGCATCCCGGGACACGAGGACGGCACTGAAGCTTTCTTT. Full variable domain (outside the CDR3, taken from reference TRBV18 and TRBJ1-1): NAGVMQNPRHLVRRRGQEARLRCSPMKGHSHVYWYRQLPEEGLKFMVYLQKENIIDESGMPKERFSAEFPKEGPSILRIQQVVRGDSAAYFCASIPGHEDGTEAFFGQGTRLTVV.

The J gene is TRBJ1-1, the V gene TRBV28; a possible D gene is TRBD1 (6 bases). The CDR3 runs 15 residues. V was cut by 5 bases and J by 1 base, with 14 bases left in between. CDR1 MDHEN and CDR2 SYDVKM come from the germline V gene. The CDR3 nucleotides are TGTGCCAGCAGTGTCAACAGGGCCGGGAACACTGAAGCTTTCTTT. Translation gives CASSVNRAGNTEAFF.

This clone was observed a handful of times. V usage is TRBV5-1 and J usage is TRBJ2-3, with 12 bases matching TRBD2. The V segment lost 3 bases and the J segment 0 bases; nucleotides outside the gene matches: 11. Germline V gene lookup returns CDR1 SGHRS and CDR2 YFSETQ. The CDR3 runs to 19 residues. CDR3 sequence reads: CASSSGLAGMGLSTDTQYF. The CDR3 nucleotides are TGCGCCAGCAGCTCCGGACTAGCGGGGATGGGGCTTAGCACAGATACGCAGTATTTT.

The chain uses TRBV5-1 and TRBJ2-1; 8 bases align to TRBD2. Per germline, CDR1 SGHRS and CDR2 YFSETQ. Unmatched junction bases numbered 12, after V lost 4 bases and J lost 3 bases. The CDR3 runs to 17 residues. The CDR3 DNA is TGCGCCAGCAGCCCCGAGGGGCGGGGGGCCGGCTACAATGAGCAGTTCTTC. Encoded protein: CASSPEGRGAGYNEQFF.

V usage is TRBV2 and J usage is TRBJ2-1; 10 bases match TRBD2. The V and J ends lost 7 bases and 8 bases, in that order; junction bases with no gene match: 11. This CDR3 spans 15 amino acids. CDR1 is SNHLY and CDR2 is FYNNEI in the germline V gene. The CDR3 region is CASTLLAGSKDEQFF. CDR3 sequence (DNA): TGTGCCAGCACCTTACTAGCGGGGTCCAAGGATGAGCAGTTCTTC.